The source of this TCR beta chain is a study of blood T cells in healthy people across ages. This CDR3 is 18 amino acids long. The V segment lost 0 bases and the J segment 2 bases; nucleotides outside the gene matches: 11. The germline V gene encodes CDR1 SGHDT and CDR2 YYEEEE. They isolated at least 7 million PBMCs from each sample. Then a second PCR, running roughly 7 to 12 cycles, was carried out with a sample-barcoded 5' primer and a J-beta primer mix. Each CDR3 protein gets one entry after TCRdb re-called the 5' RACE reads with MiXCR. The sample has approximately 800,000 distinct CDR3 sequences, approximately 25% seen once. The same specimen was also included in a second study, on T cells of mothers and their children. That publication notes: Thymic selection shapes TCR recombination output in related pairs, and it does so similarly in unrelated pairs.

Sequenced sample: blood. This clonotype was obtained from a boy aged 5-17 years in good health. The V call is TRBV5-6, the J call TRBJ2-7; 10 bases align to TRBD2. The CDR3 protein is CASSLGETAGTSAYEQYF. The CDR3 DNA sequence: TGTGCCAGCAGCTTGGGGGAGACAGCAGGGACTAGCGCCTACGAGCAGTACTTC.